This entry lists 29 T cell receptor beta chains sequenced from one sample in a study of T cells in Graves' hyperthyroidism and ophthalmopathy. RNA transcripts served as the template for amplifying TCR beta CDR3 regions. Initially, a first-round RT-PCR of the TCR CDR3 employed the HTBI primer set. Each CDR3 protein gets one entry after TCRdb re-called the multiplex PCR reads with MiXCR. The sample consists of 350,000 to 500,000 distinct CDR3 sequences, about 13% of them appearing once. Material: blood. The origin of the receptors is a woman aged 18-35 years with Graves' hyperthyroidism.

This clonotype was observed at least ten times. The V call is TRBV28, the J call TRBJ1-4; D remains unclear. Germline loops: CDR1 MDHEN, CDR2 SYDVKM. This CDR3 is 14 amino acids long. The V end lost 0 bases, the J end lost 7 bases, and 9 bases lay between the germline ends. The CDR3 region is CASSLWGLPEKLFF. In DNA, the CDR3 is TGTGCCAGCAGTTTATGGGGATTACCTGAAAAACTGTTTTTT.

This clonotype appeared many times. The rearrangement joins TRBV28 to TRBJ2-3, with TRBD1 matching over 8 bases. V gave up 5 bases and J gave up 1 base; unmatched junction bases: 5. The length of the CDR3 is 15 residues. Germline V gene data show CDR1 as MDHEN and CDR2 as SYDVKM. The CDR3: CASSVGGQGTDTQYF. The CDR3 DNA sequence: TGTGCCAGCAGTGTGGGGGGACAGGGCACAGATACGCAGTATTTT.

Concerning this clonotype itself: The CDR3 ends on some other residue instead of the conserved phenylalanine or tryptophan, so this is likely a read error. The CDR3 coding sequence is TGTGCCAGCAGTGCGACAGGGAACTCCTACAATGAGCAGTTCCTC. Translation gives CASSATGNSYNEQFL. The chain couples TRBV28 to TRBJ2-1, with 7 positions matching TRBD1. V was pared by 5 bases and J by 0 bases, with 4 bases of the junction left unmatched. CDR3 length: 15 amino acids. Germline lookup yields CDR1 MDHEN and CDR2 SYDVKM.

This clonotype was recorded at least ten times. The V and J genes are TRBV2 and TRBJ1-1; D is unclear. CDR1 SNHLY and CDR2 FYNNEI come from the germline V gene. The CDR3 sequence is 16 residues long. V was shortened by 4 bases and J by 1 base, with 16 bases between the two germline ends. CDR3 amino acids: CASSAGGGKPNTEAFF. For the CDR3, the DNA is TGTGCCAGCAGTGCCGGCGGCGGCAAACCGAACACTGAAGCTTTCTTT. Full variable domain (remainder filled in from reference TRBV2 and TRBJ1-1): EPEVTQTPSHQVTQMGQEVILRCVPISNHLYFYWYRQILGQKVEFLVSFYNNEISEKSEIFDDQFSVERPDGSNFTLKIRSTKLEDSAMYFCASSAGGGKPNTEAFFGQGTRLTVV.

This clonotype was observed a handful of times. J is TRBJ2-7 and V is TRBV5-1; no clear D. V lost 4 bases and J lost 3, with 8 bases in between. Per the germline V gene, CDR1 is SGHRS and CDR2 is YFSETQ. The CDR3 sequence is 12 residues long. The CDR3 DNA is TGCGCCAGCAGCCTCCCCCACTACGAGCAGTACTTC. Amino acid sequence: CASSLPHYEQYF.

Only a few counts were recorded for this clonotype. This chain joins TRBV28 and TRBJ1-2, with D tentatively TRBD1 (5 bases). Germline assignment: CDR1 MDHEN and CDR2 SYDVKM. The CDR3 is 12 amino acids. V was pared by 5 bases and J by 7 bases, with 11 bases between. The chain's CDR3 is CASSQTDSGYTF. The CDR3, as DNA: TGTGCCAGCAGTCAGACAGATTCTGGCTACACCTTC.

This rearrangement joins TRBV5-1 to TRBJ2-5; the match to TRBD1 covers 7 bases. Germline CDR1 reads SGHRS; CDR2 reads YFSETQ. Trimming cost V 3 bases and J 4 bases; bases outside gene matches: 6. The CDR3 loop spans 14 amino acids. CDR3 sequence reads: CASSSEPGGETQYF. The CDR3 DNA sequence: TGCGCCAGCAGCTCGGAGCCAGGGGGAGAGACCCAGTACTTC.

The chain employs TRBV28 and TRBJ1-3; D gene unclear. The CDR3 covers 16 residues. Germline V CDR1 and CDR2: MDHEN, SYDVKM. The germline V and J ends were trimmed by 6 bases and 0 bases, with 15 bases remaining between them. Here the CDR3 DNA reads TGTGCCAGCAGCACCCGGAGACACTACTCTGGAAACACCATATATTTT. The encoded protein is CASSTRRHYSGNTIYF.

The chain has TRBV3-1 and TRBJ2-7, with D perhaps assigned TRBD1 or TRBD2 (5 bases each). Trimming pared 1 base from V and 7 bases from J, leaving 11 bases between. Germline V lookup: CDR1 LGHDT, CDR2 YNNKEL (reference sequence). This CDR3 has 13 amino acids. Here the CDR3 reads CASSQVQGGEQYF. The CDR3, as DNA: TGTGCCAGCAGCCAAGTGCAGGGCGGGGAGCAGTACTTC.

The chain has TRBV20-1 and TRBJ2-2, with 13 bases that match TRBD2. Germline V lookup: CDR1 DFQATT, CDR2 SNEGSKA (reference sequence). Trimming removed 4 bases from V and 1 base from J; junction bases left unmatched: 3. This CDR3 spans 16 amino acids. As DNA, the CDR3 is TGCAGTGCTACTGGGACTAGCGGGAAGAACACCGGGGAGCTGTTTTTT. As protein: CSATGTSGKNTGELFF.

This clonotype was observed at least ten times. The J gene is TRBJ1-5, the V gene TRBV2; no clear D gene. Germline V lookup: CDR1 SNHLY, CDR2 FYNNEI. This CDR3 is built from 13 residues. Trimming removed 5 bases at V and 8 bases at J, with 13 bases between. The CDR3 sequence is CASSPLFQEPQHF. For the CDR3, the DNA is TGTGCCAGCAGTCCTTTATTTCAGGAGCCCCAGCATTTT.

This clonotype has only a few counts. The chain is built from TRBV3-1 and TRBJ1-3; D is possibly TRBD1 (5 bases). V shed 3 bases and J shed 4 bases, with 13 bases lying between them. The CDR3 length is 15 residues. Germline-derived CDR1 and CDR2 are LGHDT and YNNKEL (reference sequence). CDR3 bases: TGTGCCAGCAGCCAGAGGATCAGGGCAGGAAACACCATATATTTT. This codes for CASSQRIRAGNTIYF. Complete variable domain (other parts from reference TRBV3-1 and TRBJ1-3): DTAVSQTPKYLVTQMGNDKSIKCEQNLGHDTMYWYKQDSKKFLKIMFSYNNKELIINETVPNRFSPKSPDKAHLNLHINSLELGDSAVYFCASSQRIRAGNTIYFGEGSWLTVV.

This clonotype was found many times. The CDR3 nucleotides read TGTGCCAGCAGTTACCCGGCGGAGAGGGACGAGCAGTACTTC. Its translation: CASSYPAERDEQYF. The chain employs TRBV28 and TRBJ2-7; possible D gene TRBD2, 5 bases. Germline lookup yields CDR1 MDHEN and CDR2 SYDVKM. Trimming stripped 4 bases from V and 5 bases from J, with 15 bases between. The CDR3 spans 14 residues. Full variable domain (missing parts from reference TRBV28 and TRBJ2-7): DVKVTQSSRYLVKRTGEKVFLECVQDMDHENMFWYRQDPGLGLRLIYFSYDVKMKEKGDIPEGYSVSREKKERFSLILESASTNQTSMYLCASSYPAERDEQYFGPGTRLTVT.

This clonotype was seen many times. V usage is TRBV6-2 or TRBV6-3 and J usage is TRBJ2-2; TRBD1 is a possible D gene (5 bases). V lost 0 bases to trimming and J lost 3 bases, with 11 bases between them. Per the germline V gene, CDR1 is MNHEY and CDR2 is SVGEGT. The CDR3 covers 16 residues. CDR3 sequence reads: CASSYSRPGHTGELFF. CDR3 nucleotides: TGTGCCAGCAGTTACTCTCGGCCAGGGCACACCGGGGAGCTGTTTTTT.

This clonotype was counted between two and nine times. The V and J genes are TRBV9 and TRBJ1-1; D is undetermined. CDR1 and CDR2 (germline): SGDLS, YYNGEE. The CDR3 contains 16 residues. V lost 0 bases and J 0 bases, leaving 12 bases between the germline ends. The CDR3 sequence: CASSVVGAGMNTEAFF. The CDR3 region has the DNA TGTGCCAGCAGCGTAGTGGGTGCGGGCATGAACACTGAAGCTTTCTTT. The variable domain in full, with the rest retrieved from reference TRBV9 and TRBJ1-1, is DSGVTQTPKHLITATGQRVTLRCSPRSGDLSVYWYQQSLDQGLQFLIQYYNGEERAKGNILERFSAQQFPDLHSELNLSSLELGDSALYFCASSVVGAGMNTEAFFGQGTRLTVV.

The sample holds one count of this clonotype. J is TRBJ2-2 and V is TRBV10-3; weak D call: TRBD1 (6 bases). This CDR3 region has 16 residues. V was pared by 3 bases and J by 6 bases, with 17 bases between. Germline V gene lookup returns CDR1 ENHRY and CDR2 SYGVKD. CDR3 bases: TGTGCCATCAGTGAAACAGGGCGCCGGGGTTCCGGGGAGCTGTTTTTT. This encodes CAISETGRRGSGELFF.

This clonotype was seen a few times. V usage is TRBV12-3 or TRBV12-4 and J usage is TRBJ2-1; D call uncertain. The CDR3 covers 11 residues. The V gene lost 3 bases and the J gene lost 15 bases, with 12 bases spanning the gap. The CDR3: CASSFGAVPFF. CDR3 nucleotide sequence: TGTGCCAGCAGTTTCGGAGCCGTCCCGTTCTTC.

This clonotype has ten or more counts. The V call is TRBV2, the J call TRBJ1-1, with no clear D. The CDR3 totals 9 residues. The V end was cut by 8 bases, the J end by 5 bases, with 3 bases between. Germline V lookup: CDR1 SNHLY, CDR2 FYNNEI. Here the CDR3 reads CASGTEAFF. In nucleotides, the CDR3 is TGTGCCAGCGGGACTGAAGCTTTCTTT.

J is TRBJ2-5 and V is TRBV30; the D gene is possibly TRBD2 (5 bases). Trimming cost V 4 bases and J 4 bases, with 22 bases left between them. Germline V gene sequence: CDR1 GTSNPN, CDR2 SVGIG (reference sequence). The CDR3 is 16 amino acids. CDR3 residues: CAWTLEDLQPGETQYF. CDR3 DNA sequence: TGTGCCTGGACGCTGGAGGACCTACAACCGGGAGAGACCCAGTACTTC. The whole variable domain, filled in from reference TRBV30 and TRBJ2-5, reads SQTIHQWPATLVQPVGSPLSLECTVEGTSNPNLYWYRQAAGRGLQLLFYSVGIGQISSEVPQNLSASRPQDRQFILSSKKLLLSDSGFYLCAWTLEDLQPGETQYFGPGTRLLVL.

This clonotype appeared many times. This rearrangement joins TRBV6-1 to TRBJ2-6; tentatively, D is TRBD1 (5 bases). Trimming shortened V by 7 bases and J by 0 bases, and 10 bases separated the two germline ends. Germline V lookup: CDR1 MNHNS, CDR2 SASEGT. The CDR3 covers 15 residues. CDR3 coding DNA: TGTGCCAGCACTCCAAGGGGCTCTGGGGCCAACGTCCTGACTTTC. It codes for CASTPRGSGANVLTF.

This clonotype was seen at least ten times. The V and J genes are TRBV7-8 and TRBJ2-1; 7 bases map to TRBD1. This CDR3 is 14 amino acids long. V shed 4 bases, J shed 4 bases, and the junction held 4 bases outside the gene matches. The germline gives CDR1 SGHVS, CDR2 FQNEAQ. CDR3 nucleotides: TGTGCCAGCAGCTCGAACAGGGGATACAATGAGCAGTTCTTC. Translated, it gives CASSSNRGYNEQFF.

This clonotype was observed many times. The chain has TRBV6-2 or TRBV6-3 and TRBJ2-7, with 9 bases matching TRBD2. With V trimmed by 7 bases and J by 2 bases, 3 bases remained unmatched. Germline V CDR1 and CDR2: MNHEY, SVGEGT. This CDR3 is 13 amino acids long. Here the CDR3 DNA reads TGTGCCAGCAATCTAGCGGGGACCTACGAGCAGTACTTC. Amino acids: CASNLAGTYEQYF.

At least ten counts were recorded for this clonotype. The chain carries TRBV6-5 and TRBJ2-1, with D perhaps TRBD1 (5 bases). CDR1 and CDR2 (germline): MNHEY, SVGAGI. The V end was cut by 0 bases, the J end by 9 bases, with 12 bases between. The CDR3 length is 14 residues. The CDR3 reads CASSYSQGRGEQFF. The CDR3 DNA reads as TGTGCCAGCAGTTACTCCCAGGGTAGGGGTGAGCAGTTCTTC.

The chain has TRBV4-3 and TRBJ2-5, with D perhaps TRBD1 or TRBD2 (5 bases each). The V gene's germline CDR1 is LGHNA and CDR2 YSLEER. Trimming left V 5 bases short and J 0 bases short, with 10 bases between. This CDR3 comprises 14 residues. CDR3 bases: TGCGCCAGCAGCGGGGGTGCCTACCAAGAGACCCAGTACTTC. Protein sequence: CASSGGAYQETQYF.

The rearrangement uses TRBV12-3 or TRBV12-4 and TRBJ2-1, with a tentative D call TRBD2 (8 bases). CDR3 length: 18 amino acids. Between the trimmed V and J ends, which lost 2 bases and 4 bases, there was a span of 21 bases. This chain's CDR3 is CASSLRGPGGEAYNEQFF. The DNA for the CDR3 is TGTGCCAGCAGTTTAAGGGGGCCGGGGGGGGAAGCTTACAATGAGCAGTTCTTC.

This clonotype was recorded a few times. V is TRBV11-2 and J is TRBJ2-1; TRBD2 aligns across 7 bases. Germline CDR1 is SGHAT and CDR2 is FQNNGV. The CDR3 runs 16 residues. The trim removed 0 bases at V and 1 base at J, leaving 3 bases unmatched. For the CDR3, the DNA is TGTGCCAGCAGCTTAGAACCAGCGGGGTCCTACAATGAGCAGTTCTTC. Protein: CASSLEPAGSYNEQFF.

The table lists this clonotype with many counts. V and J are TRBV7-9 and TRBJ2-1, with 7 bases fitting TRBD2. The CDR3 is made up of 15 amino acids. Looked up from germline, CDR1 is SEHNR and CDR2 is FQNEAQ (reference sequence). The ends lost 4 bases at V and 4 bases at J; junction bases unmatched: 7. The CDR3 nucleotides are TGTGCCAGCAGCTCCAGCGGGACCTCGTACAATGAGCAGTTCTTC. This translates into CASSSSGTSYNEQFF.

The chain employs TRBV18 and TRBJ2-2, with D possibly being TRBD1 or TRBD2 (5 bases each). With 5 bases removed from V and 3 bases from J, the gap between germline ends came to 16 bases. Germline assignment: CDR1 KGHSH and CDR2 LQKENI. The CDR3 covers 16 residues. As DNA, the CDR3 is TGTGCCAGCTCATTCGGGACGGCTACATACACCGGGGAGCTGTTTTTT. It codes for CASSFGTATYTGELFF.

At least ten counts were recorded for this clonotype. This CDR3 reads CASSRQLMNTEAFF. The CDR3 DNA sequence: TGTGCCAGCAGCCGACAGTTAATGAACACTGAAGCTTTCTTT. The chain combines TRBV7-8 with TRBJ1-1; D is possibly TRBD1 (5 bases). This CDR3 contains 14 residues. Germline-derived CDR1 and CDR2 are SGHVS and FQNEAQ. Trimming cost V 5 bases and J 0 bases, with 10 bases left between them.